Presented here are 13 T cell receptor beta chains from one specimen sequenced in a study of cytomegalovirus exposure and HLA in healthy donors. Primers for the PCR totalled 60 Vbeta and 13 Jbeta. TCRdb's copy holds only in-frame clones and misses some; the assay was immunoSEQ multiplex PCR. Of tens of thousands of clones listed, roughly 77% are singletons. Material: PBMCs. These receptors all come from a woman in her thirties or forties in good health and CMV-seropositive.

V gene TRBV28 combines with J gene TRBJ1-3; the D gene is possibly TRBD1 (5 bases). Germline assignment: CDR1 MDHEN and CDR2 SYDVKM. With 3 bases removed from V and 0 bases from J, the gap between germline ends came to 9 bases. The CDR3 covers 15 residues. CDR3 residues: CASSFRGASGNTIYF. CDR3 DNA: TGTGCCAGCAGTTTCCGCGGGGCCTCTGGAAACACCATATATTTT.

The chain employs TRBV9 and TRBJ2-5; weak D call: TRBD1 (6 bases). The last part of the DNA fits TRBJ2-7 better; the J call may be wrong. CDR1 and CDR2 from the germline V gene are SGDLS and YYNGEE. The length of the CDR3 is 16 residues. In DNA, the CDR3 is TGTGCCAGCAGCGGCCCGAAACAGGGTAGTTTCGGCGAGCAGTACTTC. It encodes CASSGPKQGSFGEQYF.

V gene TRBV4-3 combines with J gene TRBJ2-7, with 7 bases lining up with TRBD1. The CDR3 is 14 amino acids. Per germline, CDR1 LGHNA and CDR2 YSLEER. The ends lost 1 base at V and 4 bases at J; junction bases unmatched: 4. The CDR3 spells CASSQGSGGYEQYF. The CDR3 bases are TGCGCCAGCAGCCAAGGTTCAGGGGGTTACGAGCAGTACTTC.

The rearrangement links TRBV11-3 to TRBJ2-3; TRBD2 matches 7 bases. V lost 4 bases and J lost 6; bases outside the gene matches: 4. This CDR3 has 13 residues. The germline V gene has CDR1 SGHNT and CDR2 YENEEA. CDR3 sequence reads: CASSSGLSDTQYF. The CDR3, as DNA: TGTGCCAGCAGCTCGGGACTATCCGATACGCAGTATTTT.

This clone is a singleton in its sample. The DNA for the CDR3 is TGCGCCAGCAGCCCCCGACAGGGGGGCACCGGGGAGCTGTTTTTT. Translation gives CASSPRQGGTGELFF. The chain joins TRBV5-1 to TRBJ2-2, with 9 bases aligning to TRBD1. Germline CDR1 is SGHRS and CDR2 is YFSETQ. V trimming: 4 bases; J trimming: 4 bases; junction bases outside the gene matches: 5. CDR3 length: 15 residues.

This chain links TRBV29-1 with TRBJ2-1; 9 nucleotides match TRBD1. Germline trimming cut 7 bases from V and 2 bases from J; bases unmatched to any gene: 9. Germline lookup yields CDR1 SQVTM and CDR2 ANQGSEA. The CDR3 sequence is 15 residues long. Here the CDR3 DNA reads TGCAGCGGGGGACAGGGAAGGGGGGCCTACAATGAGCAGTTCTTC. Residues: CSGGQGRGAYNEQFF.

Only a few counts were recorded for this clone. The rearrangement joins TRBV5-6 to TRBJ1-6; 7 nucleotides agree with TRBD1. V shed 0 bases, J shed 9 bases, and the junction held 6 bases outside the gene matches. The CDR3 is made up of 15 amino acids. The germline CDR1 and CDR2 sequences are SGHDT and YYEEEE. The CDR3 reads CASSLADRSFSPLHF. DNA of the CDR3: TGTGCCAGCAGCTTGGCGGACAGGTCATTTTCACCCCTCCACTTT.

The V gene is TRBV6-6, the J gene TRBJ1-3, with TRBD1 as a possible D gene (5 bases). The CDR3 is 14 amino acids. V lost 2 bases and J 4 bases, leaving 9 bases between the germline ends. CDR1 is MNHNY, CDR2 SVGAGI, per germline (reference sequence). Here the CDR3 DNA reads TGTGCCAGCAGTTACCAGGGATTCGGAAACACCATATATTTT. This sequence encodes CASSYQGFGNTIYF.

The chain links TRBV2 to TRBJ2-5; TRBD2 is a possible D gene (6 bases). The CDR3 consists of 13 residues. Germline CDR1 reads SNHLY; CDR2 reads FYNNEI. V was clipped by 3 bases and J by 5 bases, with 10 bases between them. CDR3 nucleotide sequence: TGTGCCAGCAGTGATGGGGGGAGGGAGACCCAGTACTTC. Translation gives CASSDGGRETQYF.

The rearrangement uses TRBV9 and TRBJ2-6, with TRBD1 matching 10 bases. The V and J ends lost 2 bases and 1 base, in that order; junction bases with no gene match: 6. The CDR3 totals 18 residues. Germline CDR1 reads SGDLS; CDR2 reads YYNGEE. The CDR3: CASSVLTGGESGANVLTF. The CDR3 DNA reads TGTGCCAGCAGCGTTCTGACAGGGGGCGAATCTGGGGCCAACGTCCTGACTTTC. Looking up the rest from reference TRBV9 and TRBJ2-6 gives the full variable domain: DSGVTQTPKHLITATGQRVTLRCSPRSGDLSVYWYQQSLDQGLQFLIQYYNGEERAKGNILERFSAQQFPDLHSELNLSSLELGDSALYFCASSVLTGGESGANVLTFGAGSRLTVL.

The chain joins TRBV5-1 to TRBJ2-1, with D possibly TRBD2 on 6 matching bases. Germline-derived CDR1 and CDR2 are SGHRS and YFSETQ. V was cut by 0 bases and J by 8 bases, with 6 bases left in between. The CDR3 spans 12 residues. Here the CDR3 reads CASSLAGDEQFF. The CDR3 region has the DNA TGCGCCAGCAGCTTGGCGGGGGATGAGCAGTTCTTC.

The chain couples TRBV19 to TRBJ2-5; perhaps TRBD1 as D (7 bases). Trimming took 1 base from V and 3 from J, leaving 15 bases between them. The CDR3 sequence is 16 residues long. In germline, CDR1 is LNHDA, CDR2 SQIVND (reference sequence). CDR3 residues: CASSIAGAQGKETQYF. CDR3 DNA: TGTGCCAGTAGTATAGCGGGGGCACAGGGGAAAGAGACCCAGTACTTC.

J is TRBJ1-2 and V is TRBV19, with 7 bases matching TRBD1. The junction had 7 bases not matched to a gene; V was cut back by 6 bases and J by 3 bases. This CDR3 has 14 residues. Germline CDR1 and CDR2: LNHDA and SQIVND (reference sequence). The CDR3 DNA sequence: TGTGCCAGTAGAAGACAGGGATTGGACTATGGCTACACCTTC. This codes for CASRRQGLDYGYTF. The full variable domain, its missing parts supplied by reference TRBV19 and TRBJ1-2, is DGGITQSPKYLFRKEGQNVTLSCEQNLNHDAMYWYRQDPGQGLRLIYYSQIVNDFQKGDIAEGYSVSREKKESFPLTVTSAQKNPTAFYLCASRRQGLDYGYTFGSGTRLTVV.